The 21 T cell receptor beta chains presented below share a single source sample, sequenced in a study of shared clonotypes between healthy human individuals. Some clones are missing from TCRdb's copy, which holds only in-frame ones; the method was immunoSEQ multiplex PCR. The data hold approximately 1.4 million clones, with 95% to 99% observed a single time. Sequenced material: naive CD4+ T cells sorted from blood. The subset was: CD45RA+ positively selected. These receptors were obtained from a man younger than 40 in good health.

This chain links TRBV14 with TRBJ1-5; D gene uncertain. V shed 4 bases and J shed 7 bases, with 8 bases lying between them. This CDR3 is 12 amino acids long. Germline-derived CDR1 and CDR2 are SGHDN and FVKESK. The CDR3 DNA reads TGTGCCAGCAGCCTCGACAAACAGCCCCAGCATTTT. This gives the protein CASSLDKQPQHF.

The chain couples TRBV5-6 to TRBJ2-3; D is undetermined. The CDR3 runs 12 residues. The germline V and J ends were trimmed by 5 bases and 2 bases, with 6 bases remaining between them. CDR1 is SGHDT and CDR2 is YYEEEE in the germline V gene. CDR3 DNA sequence: TGTGCCAGCAGTTCCCTCACAGATACGCAGTATTTT. Protein sequence: CASSSLTDTQYF. Combining the CDR3 with reference TRBV5-6 and TRBJ2-3 gives the whole variable domain DAGVTQSPTHLIKTRGQQVTLRCSPKSGHDTVSWYQQALGQGPQFIFQYYEEEERQRGNFPDRFSGHQFPNYSSELNVNALLLGDSALYLCASSSLTDTQYFGPGTRLTVL.

With respect to this clone: The sample has other DNA sequences that encode this CDR3 too. The chain combines TRBV19 with TRBJ1-5; 9 bases align to TRBD1. The V and J ends lost 4 bases and 2 bases, in that order; junction bases with no gene match: 0. CDR1 is LNHDA and CDR2 is SQIVND in the germline V gene (reference sequence). This CDR3 is built from 14 residues. The CDR3, as DNA: TGTGCCAGTAGTAGGACAGGGGGCAATCAGCCCCAGCATTTT. This encodes CASSRTGGNQPQHF.

The chain recombines TRBV15 with TRBJ2-4; 8 bases fit TRBD2. Trimming at V came to 5 bases and at J to 6 bases, leaving 15 bases not matched to a gene. The CDR3 covers 17 residues. The germline V gene has CDR1 LNHNV and CDR2 YYDKDF (reference sequence). CDR3 loop: CATSSLLAAGVGNIQYF. In DNA, the CDR3 is TGTGCCACCAGCTCCCTCCTAGCAGCGGGAGTAGGAAACATTCAGTACTTC.

This clone has just one count. This chain joins TRBV7-8 and TRBJ2-1, with 10 positions matching TRBD2. This CDR3 comprises 15 residues. Germline assignment: CDR1 SGHVS and CDR2 FQNEAQ. V trimming: 5 bases; J trimming: 10 bases; junction bases outside the gene matches: 11. CDR3 DNA sequence: TGTGCCAGCAGCCTCGGACTAGCGGAGACACGGGAGCAGTTCTTC. Translating gives CASSLGLAETREQFF. Full variable domain (remainder filled in from reference TRBV7-8 and TRBJ2-1): GAGVSQSPRYKVAKRGQDVALRCDPISGHVSLFWYQQALGQGPEFLTYFQNEAQLDKSGLPSDRFFAERPEGSVSTLKIQRTQQEDSAVYLCASSLGLAETREQFFGPGTRLTVL.

The chain carries TRBV7-3 and TRBJ2-2; D possibly corresponds to TRBD1 (6 bases). Trimming left V 2 bases short and J 4 bases short, with 11 bases between. This CDR3 region has 15 residues. Germline-derived CDR1 and CDR2 are SGHTA and FQGTGA. The CDR3 here is CASSLAGASTGELFF. In DNA form, the CDR3 reads TGTGCCAGCAGCTTAGCAGGGGCGAGCACCGGGGAGCTGTTTTTT. The full variable domain, with the rest looked up from reference TRBV7-3 and TRBJ2-2, is GAGVSQTPSNKVTEKGKYVELRCDPISGHTALYWYRQSLGQGPEFLIYFQGTGAADDSGLPNDRFFAVRPEGSVSTLKIQRTERGDSAVYLCASSLAGASTGELFFGEGSRLTVL.

V gene TRBV18 combines with J gene TRBJ1-3; 11 nucleotides line up with TRBD1. The CDR3 has 16 amino acids. V was pared by 1 base and J by 4 bases, with 3 bases of the junction left unmatched. The germline CDR1 and CDR2 sequences are KGHSH and LQKENI. Here the CDR3 DNA reads TGTGCCAGCTCACCACTGGGACAGGGGGTCGGAAACACCATATATTTT. It is translated as CASSPLGQGVGNTIYF.

This clone has just one count. The chain has TRBV6-5 and TRBJ1-1; D is possibly TRBD1 (6 bases). The CDR3 length is 14 residues. Trimming removed 0 bases at V and 12 bases at J, with 17 bases between. Germline V gene data show CDR1 as MNHEY and CDR2 as SVGAGI. The CDR3 nucleotides are TGTGCCAGCAGTTACTCCCAACAGGGTTTCGGTACTTTCTTT. As protein: CASSYSQQGFGTFF.

The chain has TRBV28 and TRBJ1-1; D gene unclear. CDR3 size: 13 residues. CDR1 is MDHEN and CDR2 is SYDVKM in the germline V gene. The V gene lost 5 bases and the J gene lost 2 bases, with 9 bases spanning the gap. CDR3 bases: TGTGCCAGCAGTCCCCGATTTAACACTGAAGCTTTCTTT. Translated, it gives CASSPRFNTEAFF.

CDR3 protein: CATSRERGTGQTYEQYF. CDR3 sequence (DNA): TGTGCCACCAGCAGAGAAAGGGGGACAGGGCAAACCTACGAGCAGTACTTC. The chain employs TRBV15 and TRBJ2-7, with TRBD1 matching over 9 bases. Germline CDR1 and CDR2: LNHNV and YYDKDF (reference sequence). V was pared by 0 bases and J by 2 bases, with 8 bases of the junction left unmatched. The CDR3 has 17 amino acids.

The chain joins TRBV5-6 to TRBJ1-4; unclear D gene. The germline gives CDR1 SGHDT, CDR2 YYEEEE. Trimming took off 2 bases at V and 0 bases at J, with 8 bases between the two ends. The CDR3 loop spans 15 amino acids. The chain's CDR3 is CASSFYGATNEKLFF. The CDR3 DNA follows: TGTGCCAGCAGCTTTTACGGTGCAACTAATGAAAAACTGTTTTTT. The entire variable domain, with the rest obtained from reference TRBV5-6 and TRBJ1-4, is as follows: DAGVTQSPTHLIKTRGQQVTLRCSPKSGHDTVSWYQQALGQGPQFIFQYYEEEERQRGNFPDRFSGHQFPNYSSELNVNALLLGDSALYLCASSFYGATNEKLFFGSGTQLSVL.

Here the CDR3 DNA reads TGTGCCAGTAGTGTGGGACGGGCGTATCAGCCCCAGCATTTT. It encodes CASSVGRAYQPQHF. The rearrangement uses TRBV19 and TRBJ1-5; D may be TRBD1 (5 bases). The V end was cut by 5 bases, the J end by 5 bases, with 13 bases between. Germline assignment: CDR1 LNHDA and CDR2 SQIVND (reference sequence). The CDR3 is 14 amino acids.

This clone occurred once. The J gene is TRBJ1-2, the V gene TRBV27; TRBD1 agrees at 7 bases. Germline V gene data show CDR1 as MNHEY and CDR2 as SMNVEV (reference sequence). This CDR3 region has 12 residues. The V segment lost 6 bases and the J segment 8 bases; nucleotides outside the gene matches: 6. CDR3 sequence: CASRQGRGGYTF. CDR3 nucleotide sequence: TGTGCCAGCAGACAGGGGCGAGGCGGCTACACCTTC.

The chain joins TRBV9 to TRBJ2-1, with 9 positions matching TRBD2. Trimming removed 0 bases from V and 0 bases from J; junction bases left unmatched: 4. The length of the CDR3 is 17 residues. Germline assignment: CDR1 SGDLS and CDR2 YYNGEE. The CDR3 reads CASSVGAGGSSYNEQFF. The CDR3 coding sequence is TGTGCCAGCAGCGTAGGGGCGGGAGGGAGCTCCTACAATGAGCAGTTCTTC.

The chain recombines TRBV21-1 with TRBJ2-1; the D call of TRBD2 is as the table states it, not checked on the DNA. TRBV21-1 is labeled a pseudogene. The CDR3 length is 13 residues. CDR3 DNA: TGTGCCAGCAGCAGGGGGCACCTAGCGGATCAGTTCTTC. It specifies CASSRGHLADQFF.

The genes are TRBV6-1 and TRBJ1-1, with 7 bases lining up with TRBD1. With 4 bases clipped from V and 3 bases from J, the junction kept 2 bases outside the gene matches. This CDR3 is 13 amino acids long. CDR1 and CDR2 from the germline V gene are MNHNS and SASEGT. The CDR3 DNA reads as TGTGCCAGCAGTGTAGGGACAGACACTGAAGCTTTCTTT. It yields the protein CASSVGTDTEAFF.

J is TRBJ1-2 and V is TRBV6-5, with 7 bases lining up with TRBD1. The CDR3 has 15 amino acids. Germline lookup yields CDR1 MNHEY and CDR2 SVGAGI. V dropped 5 bases and J dropped 6; count of bases not matched to a gene: 12. This CDR3 is CASSTPDRMFDGYTF. The CDR3 coding sequence is TGTGCCAGCAGTACTCCGGACAGGATGTTCGATGGCTACACCTTC.

This sequence joins TRBV18 and TRBJ2-2, with 7 nucleotides matching TRBD2. The CDR3 is made up of 15 amino acids. Germline CDR1 KGHSH, CDR2 LQKENI. Trimming took 8 bases from V and 0 from J; bases not matched to a gene: 6. CDR3 in amino acids: CASPLGLTNTGELFF. The CDR3 DNA reads as TGTGCCAGCCCGCTGGGACTAACGAACACCGGGGAGCTGTTTTTT.

This sequence joins TRBV2 and TRBJ1-2, with D maybe TRBD1 (6 bases). V lost 3 bases to trimming and J lost 5 bases, with 16 bases between them. Germline V gene lookup returns CDR1 SNHLY and CDR2 FYNNEI. This CDR3 comprises 15 residues. The CDR3 nucleotides are TGTGCCAGCAGTGATAGGACAGCCCCTTGGTATGGCTACACCTTC. Protein: CASSDRTAPWYGYTF. The full variable domain, in which reference TRBV2 and TRBJ1-2 provide the parts outside the CDR3, is EPEVTQTPSHQVTQMGQEVILRCVPISNHLYFYWYRQILGQKVEFLVSFYNNEISEKSEIFDDQFSVERPDGSNFTLKIRSTKLEDSAMYFCASSDRTAPWYGYTFGSGTRLTVV.

This sequence joins TRBV11-1 and TRBJ2-5, with 9 bases lining up with TRBD1. Germline CDR1 SGHAT, CDR2 FQDESV (reference sequence). V lost 5 bases to trimming and J lost 5 bases; unmatched junction nucleotides: 9. This CDR3 spans 15 amino acids. The CDR3: CASSPRDRVRETQYF. CDR3 in DNA: TGTGCCAGCAGCCCCCGGGACAGGGTTCGGGAGACCCAGTACTTC.

The chain combines TRBV6-5 with TRBJ2-5, with D possibly being TRBD2 (5 bases). CDR3 length: 14 residues. Germline V lookup: CDR1 MNHEY, CDR2 SVGAGI. V gave up 1 base and J gave up 4 bases, with 10 bases separating them. The CDR3 coding sequence is TGTGCCAGCAGTTACTGGGGAGACGGAGAGACCCAGTACTTC. It translates to CASSYWGDGETQYF.